This T cell receptor (beta chain) was captured by sequencing in a study of neurological immune-mediated disorders. CDR1 is SGHTA, CDR2 FQGNSA, per germline. The CDR3 consists of 14 residues. Trimming removed 3 bases from V and 1 base from J, with 7 bases in between. MiXCR, applied by TCRdb to the 5' RACE reads, yields one record per CDR3 protein. The sample shows 39,000 or so distinct CDR3 sequences, roughly 2.5% of them seen only once. In its sample, this clonotype was seen many times. This rearrangement joins TRBV7-2 to TRBJ1-5; D is unresolved. Sequencing was performed on PBMCs. The clonotype comes from a man younger than 45 with multiple sclerosis. The CDR3 DNA follows: TGTGCCAGCAGCTTTGGACTGAGCAATCAGCCCCAGCATTTT. The encoded protein is CASSFGLSNQPQHF.